Below, 7 T cell receptor beta chains from the same sample are listed, as sequenced in a study of blood T cell repertoires in COVID-19. Sequenced by immunoSEQ multiplex PCR; TCRdb stores in-frame clones only, minus some. The sample comprises some 80,000 clones, roughly four fifths of which are singletons, and 7% to 9% rests with the top ten. Sequenced material: peripheral blood. Receptors were obtained from a human donor in a cohort sampled during active COVID-19.

The chain recombines TRBV19 with TRBJ2-1, with 11 bases matching TRBD2. Trimming at V came to 0 bases and at J to 5 bases, leaving 9 bases not matched to a gene. CDR1 is LNHDA and CDR2 is SQIVND in the germline V gene (reference sequence). The CDR3 is 18 amino acids. CDR3 DNA: TGTGCCAGTAGTATAGATAGCTTAGCGGGGGGGATCAACAATGAGCAGTTCTTC. Translated: CASSIDSLAGGINNEQFF.

J is TRBJ2-5 and V is TRBV9; 12 nucleotides agree with TRBD2. The V gene end was trimmed by 2 bases and the J gene end by 0 bases; junction bases not matched to a gene: 5. CDR1 is SGDLS and CDR2 is YYNGEE in the germline V gene. The CDR3 is made up of 17 amino acids. DNA of the CDR3: TGTGCCAGCAGCGTCGGACTAGCGGGGAGGTACCAAGAGACCCAGTACTTC. Translating gives CASSVGLAGRYQETQYF.

The chain combines TRBV11-2 with TRBJ2-2, with D maybe TRBD2 (6 bases). The germline gives CDR1 SGHAT, CDR2 FQNNGV. With 6 bases removed from V and 0 bases from J, the gap between germline ends came to 11 bases. The CDR3 loop spans 15 amino acids. Here the CDR3 reads CASRSGLANTGELFF. Here the CDR3 DNA reads TGTGCCAGCAGATCGGGACTTGCGAACACCGGGGAGCTGTTTTTT.

This clone showed up just a few times. V is TRBV19 and J is TRBJ1-1, with a tentative D call TRBD1 (5 bases). With 6 bases removed from V and 1 base from J, the gap between germline ends came to 18 bases. CDR1 and CDR2 from the germline V gene are LNHDA and SQIVND (reference sequence). The CDR3 length is 16 residues. The DNA of the CDR3 is TGTGCCAGTAGCAGCCCAGTGACAGCCACGAACACTGAAGCTTTCTTT. This codes for CASSSPVTATNTEAFF.

This chain joins TRBV9 and TRBJ2-7, with 9 positions matching TRBD1. V was clipped by 3 bases and J by 2 bases; unmatched bases: 6. This CDR3 spans 15 amino acids. Looked up from germline, CDR1 is SGDLS and CDR2 is YYNGEE. The CDR3, as DNA: TGTGCCAGCAGCGAGGGACAGGGCCTGACCTACGAGCAGTACTTC. This codes for CASSEGQGLTYEQYF. Full variable domain (remainder filled in from reference TRBV9 and TRBJ2-7): DSGVTQTPKHLITATGQRVTLRCSPRSGDLSVYWYQQSLDQGLQFLIQYYNGEERAKGNILERFSAQQFPDLHSELNLSSLELGDSALYFCASSEGQGLTYEQYFGPGTRLTVT.

The chain couples TRBV5-1 to TRBJ1-4; 10 positions agree with TRBD1. Germline V gene data show CDR1 as SGHRS and CDR2 as YFSETQ. With 4 bases clipped from V and 3 bases from J, the junction kept 0 bases outside the gene matches. This CDR3 contains 14 residues. CDR3 loop: CASSGQGANEKLFF. CDR3 nucleotide sequence: TGCGCCAGCAGCGGACAGGGGGCTAATGAAAAACTGTTTTTT.

By share, this clone ranks as medium-sized. This chain links TRBV5-3 with TRBJ2-7; 9 bases are shared with TRBD1. TRBV5-3 is an open reading frame, and its role is uncertain. The CDR3 contains 13 residues. V shed 3 bases and J 3 bases; nucleotides not matched to a gene: 1. CDR3 coding DNA: TGTGCCAGAAGCTGGGACAGGGACTACGAGCAGTACTTC. Its translation: CARSWDRDYEQYF.